What follows is one TCR beta chain and its context. Antigen: not known. At the DNA level, this CDR3 is encoded by other sequences in the same sample as well. These data belong to a study of cytomegalovirus exposure and HLA in healthy donors. Study outcomes and limitations: In vitro confirmation showed a few CMV-associated chains to be CMV antigen specific. Both high specificity and high sensitivity reportedly marked the classifier's diagnosis of cytomegalovirus status. According to the study, 160 or so TCR beta chains were cytomegalovirus-associated. In a later analysis, first-cohort TCR clusters were found to tend to co-occur in the 100 to 150 validation repertoires.

Method: immunoSEQ multiplex PCR; TCRdb's copy keeps in-frame clones and lacks some. This sample carries under 200,000 clones, about three quarters of them seen once, and the ten largest clones take over 0.95%. The CDR3 length is 15 residues. From germline, CDR1 is SGHVS and CDR2 FNYEAQ. V was clipped by 3 bases and J by 0 bases; unmatched bases: 0. Sequences were obtained from PBMCs. This sequence was found in a woman in her twenties or thirties in good health and CMV-seronegative. The chain recombines TRBV7-6 with TRBJ2-1, with 9 bases aligning to TRBD2. The CDR3 sequence: CASSFSGSSYNEQFF. The DNA of the CDR3 is TGTGCCAGCAGCTTTAGCGGGAGCTCCTACAATGAGCAGTTCTTC.